Listed below are T cell receptor beta chains from one sample, sequenced in a study of blood T cell repertoires in COVID-19. Method: immunoSEQ multiplex PCR; TCRdb's copy keeps in-frame clones and lacks some. Of 180,000 or so clones listed, more than 65% were seen once; the top ten hold approximately 10%. The source material was PBMCs or T cells enriched from blood (not recorded which). All receptors derive from a man aged 50-59 years who had recovered from COVID-19. CDR3s include the opening cysteine and the closing phenylalanine or tryptophan. D genes are given only for firm matches. For some rows the clone size is stated as once, few or many, or as a class when expanded; others skip it.

>NA|TRBJ2-2|NA|TRBV28
TGTGCCAGCAGTCCCCGACTTGTCGGGGAGCTGTTTTTT
CASSPRLVGELFF
>TRBD1|TRBJ2-5|NA|TRBV11-2
TGTGCCAGCAGCTTAACTAGGACAGGGTTTCTGGAGACCCAGTACTTC
CASSLTRTGFLETQYF
>TRBD1|TRBJ1-4|NA|TRBV5-5
TGTGCCAGCAGCTTGGCGTTACAGGGGGGTGAAAAACTGTTTTTT
CASSLALQGGEKLFF
>TRBD1|TRBJ1-6|NA|TRBV6-5
TGTGCCAGCAGTTATATCGGGACAGGCAATTCACCCCTCCACTTT
CASSYIGTGNSPLHF
>TRBD1|TRBJ1-1|NA|TRBV11-2
TGTGCCAGCAGCTCCAACACCGGGACAGGGATCACTGAAGCTTTCTTT
CASSSNTGTGITEAFF
>TRBD1|TRBJ1-1|few|TRBV24-1
TGTGCCACCAGTGATTTCGGACAGGGGGTAGGTAACACTGAAGCTTTCTTT
CATSDFGQGVGNTEAFF
>NA|TRBJ1-1|few|TRBV3-1/TRBV3-2
TGTGCCAGCAGCACAGGGTGGGACACTGAAGCTTTCTTT
CASSTGWDTEAFF
>NA|TRBJ1-2|few|TRBV25-1
TGTGCCAGCAGTGAAGGGGGGGATAACTATGGCTACACCTTC
CASSEGGDNYGYTF
>NA|TRBJ2-1|NA|TRBV19
TGTGCCAGTTCGTGGGACAAGTACAATGAGCAGTTCTTC
CASSWDKYNEQFF
>NA|TRBJ1-4|NA|TRBV28
TGTGCCAGCAAAAATCCGTCCGAGGAAAAACTGTTTTTT
CASKNPSEEKLFF
>TRBD1|TRBJ2-7|NA|TRBV6-2/TRBV6-3
TGTGCCAGCAGTTACGAGCGGACAGGGGGCTCCTACGAGCAGTACTTC
CASSYERTGGSYEQYF
>NA|TRBJ2-3|NA|TRBV2
TGTGCCAGCAGCGTCAGGGGCCGCACAGATACGCAGTATTTT
CASSVRGRTDTQYF
>TRBD1|TRBJ2-7|NA|TRBV19
TGTGCCAGTAGTAACCAATGGACAGGGTTGGGGTACGAGCAGTACTTC
CASSNQWTGLGYEQYF
>TRBD2|TRBJ2-5|few|TRBV7-2
TGTGCCAGCAGCTTAGCTTGGACTAGCGGGGGGGTTGACTTC
CASSLAWTSGGVDF
>TRBD1|TRBJ2-7|NA|TRBV27
TGTGCCAGCAGGGGACAGCCCTCGGGGGAGCAGTACTTC
CASRGQPSGEQYF
>NA|TRBJ1-1|NA|TRBV20-1
TGCAGTGCTAGTTTGACAGTGATGAACACTGAAGCTTTCTTT
CSASLTVMNTEAFF
>TRBD2|TRBJ2-1|NA|TRBV6-5
TGTGCCAGCAGCCCCGGGACTAGCGGATACAATGAGCAGTTCTTC
CASSPGTSGYNEQFF
>NA|TRBJ2-3|NA|TRBV10-3
TGTGCCATCAGTGAGCTTACAGATACGCAGTATTTT
CAISELTDTQYF
>NA|TRBJ2-5|NA|TRBV6-5
TGTGCCAGCAGTAACCGGGGAGAGACCCAGTACTTC
CASSNRGETQYF
>NA|TRBJ1-2|NA|TRBV6-4
TGTGCCAGCAGGAACAGGACGGATAACTATGGCTACACCTTC
CASRNRTDNYGYTF
>TRBD1|TRBJ2-7|NA|TRBV2
TGTGCCAGCAGTGAAGGGACAGGATACTCCTACGAGCAGTACTTC
CASSEGTGYSYEQYF
>NA|TRBJ2-5|NA|TRBV7-3
TGTGCCAGCAGTTCCGGGGAAGAGACCCAGTACTTC
CASSSGEETQYF
>NA|TRBJ1-6|NA|TRBV2
TGTGCCAGCAGTGTCGGACAGCGTGGGAGAGCCTATAATTCACCCCTCCACTTT
CASSVGQRGRAYNSPLHF
>NA|TRBJ2-2|NA|TRBV3-1/TRBV3-2
TGTGCCAGCAGCCGGGGAGGGAACACCGGGGAGCTGTTTTTT
CASSRGGNTGELFF
>TRBD1|TRBJ1-5|NA|TRBV7-8
TGTGCCAGCAGCTTAGGTGAGGGGGCGAACAATCAGCCCCAGCATTTT
CASSLGEGANNQPQHF
>TRBD1|TRBJ2-5|NA|TRBV6-5
TGTGCCAGCAGTTACGACAGGGCTACGCAAGAGACCCAGTACTTC
CASSYDRATQETQYF
>NA|TRBJ1-2|NA|TRBV19
TGTGCCAGTAGTATAGGGCGGAGACGGGAAAATAGGCAAGACTATGGCTACACCTTC
CASSIGRRRENRQDYGYTF
>TRBD2|TRBJ2-5|NA|TRBV19
TGTGCCAGTAGTACCCGACTAGCGGGGGGGAAAGAGACCCAGTACTTC
CASSTRLAGGKETQYF
>NA|TRBJ1-6|NA|TRBV7-3
TGTGCCAGCAGCTTGGAGGCCGGGGGTTCACCCCTCCACTTT
CASSLEAGGSPLHF
>NA|TRBJ2-7|NA|TRBV9
TGTGCCAGCAGCCCTTCGGGGGGCTTCTCCTACGAGCAGTACTTC
CASSPSGGFSYEQYF
>TRBD1|TRBJ1-1|once|TRBV18
TGTGCCAGCTCACCCCGACAGGGGGCTCGGGAGACTGAAGCTTTCTTT
CASSPRQGARETEAFF
>TRBD2|TRBJ2-3|few|TRBV28
TGTGCCAGCAGTTTGTCGGGACTAGCGGGGGGGCTAAGCACAGATACGCAGTATTTT
CASSLSGLAGGLSTDTQYF
>NA|TRBJ2-1|NA|TRBV28
TGTGCCAGCAGTTTATTGGACGGGGGTAGGGGTGAGCAGTTCTTC
CASSLLDGGRGEQFF
>TRBD1|TRBJ2-7|few|TRBV4-2
TGTGCCAGCAGCCAAGATCATCAGGGGGCCGAGCAGTACTTC
CASSQDHQGAEQYF
>NA|TRBJ2-2|NA|TRBV12-3/TRBV12-4
TGTGCCAGCAACGACAGGAACACCGGGGAGCTGTTTTTT
CASNDRNTGELFF
>TRBD1|TRBJ1-1|NA|TRBV6-6
TGTGCCAGCTGGACAGGGGGCGAAACTGAAGCTTTCTTT
CASWTGGETEAFF
>NA|TRBJ2-2|once|TRBV7-2
TGTGCCAGAGTTGTGGCTAGGAACACCGGGGAGCTGTTTTTT
CARVVARNTGELFF
>TRBD2|TRBJ2-1|few|TRBV27
TGTGCCAGCAGTTCCCCCTTAGCGGGAGCGTTGGGTGAGCAGTTCTTC
CASSSPLAGALGEQFF
>NA|TRBJ1-6|NA|TRBV5-6
TGTGCCAGCGGACAAGATAATTCACCCCTCCACTTT
CASGQDNSPLHF
>TRBD2|TRBJ2-1|few|TRBV5-5
TGTGCCAGCAGTAGCGGGGGGATTGACAATGAGCAGTTCTTC
CASSSGGIDNEQFF
>NA|TRBJ1-2|NA|TRBV30
TGTGCCTGGTTACAGAAACTCTATGGCTACACCTTC
CAWLQKLYGYTF
>NA|TRBJ2-6|once|TRBV7-9
TGTGCCAGCAGCTCCGGACTGAGCTCTGGGGCCAACGTCCTGACTTTC
CASSSGLSSGANVLTF
>NA|TRBJ1-1|NA|TRBV29-1
TGCAGCGTTGATGGGTGGAGGGACACTGAAGCTTTCTTT
CSVDGWRDTEAFF
>NA|TRBJ2-7|NA|TRBV13
TGTGCCAGCAGCTTCGGGAGCCCCTACGAGCAGTACTTC
CASSFGSPYEQYF
>NA|TRBJ2-3|NA|TRBV7-6
TGTGCCAGCAGTCAAGGGCGGGTGATTAGCACAGATACGCAGTATTTT
CASSQGRVISTDTQYF
>NA|TRBJ2-3|NA|TRBV21-1
TGTGCCAGCAGCACCGATTCGAGGCGAGGAAACTATAGATTCACAGATACGCAGTATTTT
CASSTDSRRGNYRFTDTQYF
>NA|TRBJ1-1|NA|TRBV7-3
TGTGCCAGCAGCATGGGGGCAGCAAACACTGAAGCTTTCTTT
CASSMGAANTEAFF
>TRBD1|TRBJ1-6|NA|TRBV6-6
TGTGCCAGCAGCCAAACAGGGGGCGGTAATTCACCCCTCCACTTT
CASSQTGGGNSPLHF
>TRBD1|TRBJ1-1|once|TRBV29-1
TGCAGCGTTGAAGGACAGACAGGGTGGCGCACTGAAGCTTTCTTT
CSVEGQTGWRTEAFF
>TRBD1|TRBJ1-1|NA|TRBV12-3/TRBV12-4
TGTGCCAGCAGCTTGACAGGGATCGGTCTGGCTTTCTTT
CASSLTGIGLAFF
>NA|TRBJ2-3|NA|TRBV7-3
TGTGCCAGCAGCCCGTCGACTCGGGATACGCAGTATTTT
CASSPSTRDTQYF
>TRBD1|TRBJ1-1|NA|TRBV7-9
TGTGCCAGCAGCTTAGGAACGACAGGGGACACTGAAGCTTTCTTT
CASSLGTTGDTEAFF
>TRBD1|TRBJ1-5|NA|TRBV5-6
TGTGCCAGCAGCTTTAGGACAGGGAAGGGCAATCAGCCCCAGCATTTT
CASSFRTGKGNQPQHF
>TRBD1|TRBJ2-6|NA|TRBV30
TGTGCCTGGAGTGAACAGGGACAGGGGCCTTTTTGGGCCAACGTCCTGACTTTC
CAWSEQGQGPFWANVLTF
>NA|TRBJ2-3|NA|TRBV20-1
TGCAGTGGGAACAGAGAAAATACGCAGTATTTT
CSGNRENTQYF